This is a list of T cell receptor beta chains from one sample in a study of blood T cell repertoires in COVID-19. Sequencing was performed with immunoSEQ multiplex PCR; in TCRdb, only in-frame clones are kept and a portion is missing. The data contain about 200,000 clones, roughly 85% of them singletons. What was sequenced was peripheral blood. The source of these receptors is a woman aged 35 to 49 with active or convalescent COVID-19. CDR3s include the opening cysteine and the closing phenylalanine or tryptophan. The D gene is left open where the match is weak. Clone size is stated in some rows and not others, as once, few, many or a class when expanded.

V,J,size,length,D,DNA,CDR3
TRBV12-3/TRBV12-4,TRBJ1-2,-,12,-,TGTGCCAGCAGTCAGGGAAACTATGGCTACACCTTC,CASSQGNYGYTF
TRBV14,TRBJ1-2,-,15,-,TGTGCCAGCAGCCAAGTACCCGGGGGTAACTATGGCTACACCTTC,CASSQVPGGNYGYTF
TRBV28,TRBJ2-7,-,14,TRBD1,TGTGCCAGCAGTCCCGACGTGACAGGGGACGAGCAGTACTTC,CASSPDVTGDEQYF
TRBV7-6,TRBJ2-2,-,17,-,TGTGCCAGCAGCCGGGCCTGGCAGGGGAGGAACACCGGGGAGCTGTTTTTT,CASSRAWQGRNTGELFF
TRBV2,TRBJ1-2,-,13,TRBD1,TGTGCCAGCAGTGAAATGGGACAGGGTGGCTACACCTTC,CASSEMGQGGYTF
TRBV5-1,TRBJ1-3,once,15,-,TGCGCCAGCAGCTTGGAGGCAGGGGCTGGAAACACCATATATTTT,CASSLEAGAGNTIYF
TRBV5-1,TRBJ2-7,-,14,TRBD2,TGCGCCAGCAGCGCGGAGCGGGGGGAACACGAGCAGTACTTC,CASSAERGEHEQYF
TRBV18,TRBJ1-4,-,13,-,TGTGCCAGCTCACTAGGGGGTAATGAAAAACTGTTTTTT,CASSLGGNEKLFF
TRBV5-1,TRBJ2-3,-,15,TRBD1,TGCGCCAGCAGCTTGTTAGGGGGCGGCACAGATACGCAGTATTTT,CASSLLGGGTDTQYF
TRBV27,TRBJ1-2,-,15,TRBD1,TGTGCCAGCAGTCCTGGGGACAGGGTAGTCTATGGCTACACCTTC,CASSPGDRVVYGYTF
TRBV4-2,TRBJ2-3,-,18,TRBD2,TGTGCCAGCAGCCAAGGTTGGAGACGGGAGGCCCTCACAGATACGCAGTATTTT,CASSQGWRREALTDTQYF
TRBV2,TRBJ2-7,-,11,-,TGTGCCAGCAGTGAGGCTCGCGAGCAGTACTTC,CASSEAREQYF
TRBV27,TRBJ1-5,-,18,TRBD1,TGTGCCAGCAGTTCCCGACAGGGGGCGTTCGTCTTTGATCAGCCCCAGCATTTT,CASSSRQGAFVFDQPQHF
TRBV2,TRBJ2-7,-,12,-,TGTGCCAGCAGTGCGCAGGGCTACGAGCAGTACTTC,CASSAQGYEQYF
TRBV5-4,TRBJ2-3,-,16,-,TGTGCCAGCAGCTTGGAGATTGGAGGCGGCTGGGATACGCAGTATTTT,CASSLEIGGGWDTQYF
TRBV18,TRBJ1-4,-,15,TRBD1,TGTGCCAGCTCACCCAATCAGGGGGTTAATGAAAAACTGTTTTTT,CASSPNQGVNEKLFF
TRBV5-6,TRBJ1-2,-,15,TRBD1,TGTGCCAGCAGCTTGGTGGACAGGGAGACCTATGGCTACACCTTC,CASSLVDRETYGYTF
TRBV11-3,TRBJ2-3,-,13,-,TGTGCCAGCAGCTTAATCAGCGCAGATACGCAGTATTTT,CASSLISADTQYF
TRBV7-9,TRBJ1-1,-,14,-,TGTGCCAGCAGCTTATTAACAGGGAGGGCGAAAGCTTTCTTT,CASSLLTGRAKAFF
TRBV19,TRBJ2-7,-,14,TRBD1,TGTGCCAGTAGTACGGGACAGGGCTCCTACGAGCAGTACTTC,CASSTGQGSYEQYF
TRBV3-1/TRBV3-2,TRBJ1-6,-,14,-,TGTGCCAGCAGCCCAGAGACAGGATCTTCACCCCTCCACTTT,CASSPETGSSPLHF
TRBV6-2/TRBV6-3,TRBJ1-5,-,17,-,TGTGCCAGCAGTTACTTCCAGGGGAGTAGTAGCAATCAGCCCCAGCATTTT,CASSYFQGSSSNQPQHF
TRBV29-1,TRBJ1-2,few,12,TRBD1,TGCAGCGTTGTAGGACAGGGGAGTGGCTACACCTTC,CSVVGQGSGYTF
TRBV19,TRBJ2-7,-,16,TRBD2,TGTGCCAGTAGTGCAAAGACTAGCGGGAGGTCCTACGAGCAGTACTTC,CASSAKTSGRSYEQYF
TRBV5-5,TRBJ1-1,-,13,-,TGTGCCAGCAGGGACACAAAGAACACTGAAGCTTTCTTT,CASRDTKNTEAFF
TRBV6-5,TRBJ1-2,few,16,TRBD1,TGTGCCAGCAGTTACTTAAAACCGGGACAGGGAGACGGCTACACCTTC,CASSYLKPGQGDGYTF
TRBV20-1,TRBJ2-1,-,10,-,TGCAGTGCTAGACTAGTGGAGCAGTTCTTC,CSARLVEQFF
TRBV7-6,TRBJ2-1,once,18,-,TGTGCCAGCAGCCTCCAACCGATAGGGGGGGGGAGTTACAATGAGCAGTTCTTC,CASSLQPIGGGSYNEQFF
TRBV5-1,TRBJ2-5,-,17,TRBD1,TGCGCCAGCAGCTTGGGGCGGGGGACAGGGCCCCAAGAGACCCAGTACTTC,CASSLGRGTGPQETQYF
TRBV11-3,TRBJ2-5,-,14,TRBD1,TGTGCCAGCAGCTTGTCAGGGGGCCTGAAGACCCAGTACTTC,CASSLSGGLKTQYF
TRBV30,TRBJ2-5,-,14,TRBD2,TGTGCCGCAAGAGGACTAGCGGTACAAGAGACCCAGTACTTC,CAARGLAVQETQYF
TRBV30,TRBJ1-1,few,15,-,TGTGCCTGGAGTGTACCCCGGGGGAGGAACACTGAAGCTTTCTTT,CAWSVPRGRNTEAFF
TRBV27,TRBJ2-2,-,13,-,TGTGCCAGCACTGACAGTAACACCGGGGAGCTGTTTTTT,CASTDSNTGELFF
TRBV13,TRBJ1-2,-,16,-,TGTGCCAGCAGATTCAGGGAGGGGAGTTATAACTATGGCTACACCTTC,CASRFREGSYNYGYTF
TRBV18,TRBJ2-5,-,13,-,TGTGCCAGCCAACCGTCTAATGGAGAGACCCAGTACTTC,CASQPSNGETQYF
TRBV11-3,TRBJ2-2,-,14,-,TGTGCCAGCAGCCCACTACCGGGCACCGGGGAGCTGTTTTTT,CASSPLPGTGELFF